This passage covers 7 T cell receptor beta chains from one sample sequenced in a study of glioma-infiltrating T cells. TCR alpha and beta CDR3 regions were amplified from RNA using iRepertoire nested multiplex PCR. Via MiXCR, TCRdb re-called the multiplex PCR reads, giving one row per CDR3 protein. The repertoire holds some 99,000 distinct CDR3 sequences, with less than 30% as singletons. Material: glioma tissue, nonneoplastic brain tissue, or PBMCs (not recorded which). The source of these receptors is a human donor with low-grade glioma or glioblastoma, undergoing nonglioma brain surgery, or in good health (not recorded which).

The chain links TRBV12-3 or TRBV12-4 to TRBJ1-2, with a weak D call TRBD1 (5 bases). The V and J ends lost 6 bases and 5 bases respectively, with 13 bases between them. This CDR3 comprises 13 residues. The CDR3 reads CASRTGGRYGYTF. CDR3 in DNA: TGTGCCAGCAGGACGGGGGGACGGTATGGCTACACCTTC.

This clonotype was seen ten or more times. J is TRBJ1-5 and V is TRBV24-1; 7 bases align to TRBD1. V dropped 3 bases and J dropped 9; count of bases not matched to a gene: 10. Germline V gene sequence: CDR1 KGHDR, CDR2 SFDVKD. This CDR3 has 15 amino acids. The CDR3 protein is CATSDPGQDLGPQHF. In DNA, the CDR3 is TGTGCCACCAGTGATCCCGGACAGGATTTAGGGCCCCAGCATTTT.

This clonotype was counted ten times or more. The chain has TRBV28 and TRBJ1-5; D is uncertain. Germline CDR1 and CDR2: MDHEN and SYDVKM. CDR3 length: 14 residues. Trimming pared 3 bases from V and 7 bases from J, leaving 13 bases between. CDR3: CASSFVQAWQPQHF. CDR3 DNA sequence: TGTGCCAGCAGTTTCGTGCAGGCGTGGCAGCCCCAGCATTTT.

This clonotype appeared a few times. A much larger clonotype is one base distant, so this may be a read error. CDR3 DNA sequence: TGTGCCAGCAGTTACTCGACTAGGACAGGGGCGGGTGAGCAGTACTTC. This sequence encodes CASSYSTRTGAGEQYF. V gene TRBV6-5 combines with J gene TRBJ2-7; 9 bases line up with TRBD1. This CDR3 region has 16 residues. V lost 0 bases to trimming and J lost 7 bases; unmatched junction nucleotides: 10. Germline V gene lookup returns CDR1 MNHEY and CDR2 SVGAGI.

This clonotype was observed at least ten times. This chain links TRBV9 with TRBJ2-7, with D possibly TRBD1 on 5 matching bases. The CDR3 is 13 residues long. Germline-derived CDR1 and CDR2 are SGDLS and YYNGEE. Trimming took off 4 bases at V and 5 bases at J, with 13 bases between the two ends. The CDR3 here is CASSLTGTDEQYF. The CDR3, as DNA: TGTGCCAGCAGCCTAACAGGTACGGACGAGCAGTACTTC.

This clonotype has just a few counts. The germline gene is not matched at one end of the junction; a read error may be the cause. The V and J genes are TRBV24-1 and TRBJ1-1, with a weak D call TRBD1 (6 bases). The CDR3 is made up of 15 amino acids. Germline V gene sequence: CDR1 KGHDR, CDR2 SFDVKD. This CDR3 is CATSDSRVGDTEALF. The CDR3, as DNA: TGTGCCACCAGTGATTCTAGGGTGGGGGACACTGAAGCTCTCTTT.

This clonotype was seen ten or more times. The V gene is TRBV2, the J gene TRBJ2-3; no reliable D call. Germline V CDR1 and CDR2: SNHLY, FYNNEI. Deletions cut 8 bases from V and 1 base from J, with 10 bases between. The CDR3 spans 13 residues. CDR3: CASASQGTDTQYF. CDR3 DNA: TGTGCCAGCGCCAGCCAGGGCACAGATACGCAGTATTTT.